This T cell receptor (beta chain) came from a study of Graves' ophthalmopathy and Graves' hyperthyroidism. Findings and limits, study-wide: Also, most clonotypes expanded in the thyroid above 0.001 frequency appeared in blood.

The sequenced template was RNA, covering the TCR beta CDR3 region. HTBI-primed RT-PCR formed the first round, and a multiplex PCR formed the second. TCRdb analysed the multiplex PCR reads with MiXCR anew, one entry per CDR3 protein. Here the sample spans 150,000 to 200,000 distinct CDR3 sequences, approximately 40% being singletons. The germline CDR1 and CDR2 sequences are ENHRY and SYGVKD. Trimming removed 3 bases at V and 3 bases at J, with 2 bases between. This CDR3 region has 11 residues. This clonotype was observed many times. The antigen is undetermined. PBMCs stemmed from 10 ml of fresh peripheral blood.

The sequenced sample was peripheral blood. This receptor was obtained from a man aged 30 to 39 with Graves' ophthalmopathy. The chain carries TRBV10-3 and TRBJ1-2; no definite D call. The CDR3 loop is CAISDDYGYTF. DNA for the CDR3: TGTGCCATCAGTGACGACTATGGCTACACCTTC.